This T cell receptor (beta chain) comes out of a study of T cells expressing NK-cell markers. Regarding the study as a whole: The study did not resolve the HCMV specificity of expanded NKG2C+ T cell clones. Once again these clonotypes came out on top in the CD3+CD56-NKG2C+ fraction of a handful of donors. Six or seven donors carried dominant NKG2C+ clonotypes that made up roughly 1.0-7.0% of their CD8+ T cells.

Notes on this clonotype: The antigen remains unidentified.

From the 5' RACE reads, TCRdb lists one entry per CDR3 protein and no DNA. The sample table includes more than 120,000 distinct CDR3 sequences. Per the germline V gene, CDR1 is SGDLS and CDR2 is YYNGEE. The CDR3 is 18 residues long. This chain connects TRBV9 to TRBJ2-1; TCRdb's D gene call, TRBD2, goes unchecked for lack of DNA. Sequences were obtained from blood T cells: a sorted CD56 or NKG2C T cell subset, CD4+ or CD8+ T cells, or bulk PBMC T cells (not recorded which). The source of this sequence is a man aged 18 to 35 in good health. The CDR3 loop reads CASSDSLTSGLSYNEQFF.